Below, 25 T cell receptor beta chains from the same sample are listed, as sequenced in a study of blood T cell repertoires in COVID-19. Profiling relied on immunoSEQ multiplex PCR, and the TCRdb table lists in-frame clones only, not all of them. Of approximately 320,000 clones in the sample, 65% to 90% are singletons; the top ten hold roughly 7.8%. Sequenced: peripheral blood. Receptors were obtained from a human donor in a cohort sampled during active COVID-19.

V usage is TRBV5-8 and J usage is TRBJ2-3; possibly TRBD2 for D (5 bases). The CDR3 is made up of 16 amino acids. Germline CDR1 SGHTS, CDR2 YDEGEE. V lost 0 bases to trimming and J lost 2 bases, with 13 bases between them. CDR3 coding DNA: TGTGCCAGCAGCTTGGGATGGGCTAGCATCACAGATACGCAGTATTTT. It codes for CASSLGWASITDTQYF.

The V gene is TRBV7-2, the J gene TRBJ2-3; a weak D match, TRBD1 (7 bases). The germline gives CDR1 SGHTA, CDR2 FQGNSA. V was shortened by 5 bases and J by 6 bases, with 21 bases between the two germline ends. This CDR3 comprises 16 residues. CDR3 residues: CASSTGFRGAWDTQYF. CDR3 coding DNA: TGTGCCAGCAGCACAGGTTTCAGGGGGGCTTGGGATACGCAGTATTTT.

This clone was seen a few times. This chain links TRBV11-2 with TRBJ2-7, with 9 bases fitting TRBD2. The germline V gene has CDR1 SGHAT and CDR2 FQNNGV. V shed 1 base and J 6 bases; nucleotides not matched to a gene: 10. This CDR3 region has 16 residues. The CDR3 reads CASSLVPLAGGPEQYF. CDR3 in DNA: TGTGCCAGCAGCTTAGTCCCATTGGCGGGGGGGCCCGAGCAGTACTTC.

Turning to this clone: This sample includes further DNA sequences coding for the same CDR3. The V call is TRBV12-3 or TRBV12-4, the J call TRBJ2-7; D remains ambiguous. The CDR3 is made up of 13 amino acids. Trimming cost V 3 bases and J 0 bases, with 6 bases left between them. Here the CDR3 DNA reads TGTGCCAGCAGTTTGGGCCTCTCCTACGAGCAGTACTTC. It yields the protein CASSLGLSYEQYF.

The chain carries TRBV7-9 and TRBJ1-1, with D perhaps TRBD1 (5 bases). V was shortened by 5 bases and J by 1 base, with 8 bases between the two germline ends. CDR3 length: 13 residues. The V gene's germline CDR1 is SEHNR and CDR2 FQNEAQ (reference sequence). The DNA for the CDR3 is TGTGCCAGCAGCAGGACACAGAACACTGAAGCTTTCTTT. Protein: CASSRTQNTEAFF.

The genes are TRBV11-2 and TRBJ2-1, with D maybe TRBD1 (5 bases). The germline V gene has CDR1 SGHAT and CDR2 FQNNGV. CDR3 length: 17 residues. Trimming cost V 1 base and J 5 bases, with 18 bases left between them. The CDR3: CASSLVSAGLPHNEQFF. The CDR3 nucleotides read TGTGCCAGCAGCTTAGTTTCTGCAGGGCTCCCCCACAATGAGCAGTTCTTC.

The gene calls are TRBV24-1 and TRBJ1-2, with TRBD1 matching 8 bases. This CDR3 contains 16 residues. J gave up 8 bases and V 3 bases, and 13 bases lay outside the gene matches. Germline values: CDR1 KGHDR, CDR2 SFDVKD. The CDR3 region is CATSDPRQGPPGGYTF. CDR3 in DNA: TGTGCCACCAGTGATCCCCGACAGGGGCCTCCGGGGGGCTACACCTTC.

V gene TRBV6-5 combines with J gene TRBJ2-7, with D possibly matching TRBD2 (5 bases). In germline, CDR1 is MNHEY, CDR2 SVGAGI. V dropped 2 bases and J dropped 0 bases, with 14 bases sitting between them. There are 16 residues in the CDR3. The CDR3, as DNA: TGTGCCAGCAGTTACCTGGGAGTAGCGAGCTCCTACGAGCAGTACTTC. Its translation: CASSYLGVASSYEQYF.

The rearrangement uses TRBV19 and TRBJ2-6; 8 nucleotides agree with TRBD1. Losses at the gene ends were 10 bases for V and 4 bases for J; bases not matched to a gene: 15. Germline V gives CDR1 LNHDA, CDR2 SQIVND (reference sequence). CDR3 length equals 17 residues. CDR3 coding DNA: TGTGCCACATCGGGGGCAGGGGGCTTTACGGGGGCCAACGTCCTGACTTTC. It translates to CATSGAGGFTGANVLTF. The full variable domain, completed using reference TRBV19 and TRBJ2-6, is DGGITQSPKYLFRKEGQNVTLSCEQNLNHDAMYWYRQDPGQGLRLIYYSQIVNDFQKGDIAEGYSVSREKKESFPLTVTSAQKNPTAFYLCATSGAGGFTGANVLTFGAGSRLTVL.

This chain links TRBV7-9 with TRBJ2-1; D unclear. This CDR3 is 13 amino acids long. V was shortened by 0 bases and J by 9 bases, with 9 bases between the two germline ends. The germline V gene encodes CDR1 SEHNR and CDR2 FQNEAQ (reference sequence). The CDR3 DNA follows: TGTGCCAGCAGCTTAGCCCAGAAAATTGAGCAGTTCTTC. It yields the protein CASSLAQKIEQFF.

V is TRBV7-9 and J is TRBJ1-5; TRBD1 is a possible D gene (6 bases). Between the trimmed V and J ends, which lost 1 base and 0 bases, there was a span of 16 bases. Germline CDR1 and CDR2: SEHNR and FQNEAQ (reference sequence). The CDR3 has 18 residues. CDR3 sequence: CASSLVSGTLYSNQPQHF. CDR3 sequence (DNA): TGTGCCAGCAGCTTAGTCTCCGGGACACTTTATAGCAATCAGCCCCAGCATTTT.

The chain uses TRBV7-2 and TRBJ2-1; 12 bases are a match to TRBD2. This CDR3 comprises 16 residues. Germline CDR1 reads SGHTA; CDR2 reads FQGNSA. V was clipped by 1 base and J by 7 bases; unmatched bases: 5. CDR3 nucleotide sequence: TGTGCCAGCAGCTTAGGGCCTAGCGGGGGGGCGAATGAGCAGTTCTTC. Translating it yields CASSLGPSGGANEQFF.

This CDR3 reads CASSPYLRDRAYEQYF. CDR3 bases: TGTGCCAGCAGTCCCTACCTCCGGGACAGGGCCTACGAGCAGTACTTC. The rearrangement uses TRBV27 and TRBJ2-7; 9 nucleotides align to TRBD1. Looked up from germline, CDR1 is MNHEY and CDR2 is SMNVEV (reference sequence). The J segment lost 2 bases and the V segment lost 5 bases, leaving 10 bases of the junction unmatched. CDR3 length: 16 amino acids.

The chain has TRBV5-6 and TRBJ1-4, with D possibly being TRBD1 (5 bases). Germline V lookup: CDR1 SGHDT, CDR2 YYEEEE. This CDR3 has 14 residues. V shed 2 bases and J shed 3 bases, with 8 bases lying between them. CDR3 DNA sequence: TGTGCCAGCAGCTTAAGGGGCCCTAATGAAAAACTGTTTTTT. Its protein product is CASSLRGPNEKLFF. The complete variable domain, with remaining parts taken from reference TRBV5-6 and TRBJ1-4, reads DAGVTQSPTHLIKTRGQQVTLRCSPKSGHDTVSWYQQALGQGPQFIFQYYEEEERQRGNFPDRFSGHQFPNYSSELNVNALLLGDSALYLCASSLRGPNEKLFFGSGTQLSVL.

J is TRBJ2-1 and V is TRBV20-1; 8 nucleotides match TRBD1. This CDR3 comprises 12 residues. Germline V gene lookup returns CDR1 DFQATT and CDR2 SNEGSKA (reference sequence). With 3 bases clipped from V and 8 bases from J, the junction kept 3 bases outside the gene matches. The DNA of the CDR3 is TGCAGTGCTAGTCAGGGGGCGGATGAGCAGTTCTTC. This sequence encodes CSASQGADEQFF.

As DNA, the CDR3 is TGTGCCAGCAGCTGGGAGGCAAGGAGGTTCGGTGGCTACACCTTC. It specifies CASSWEARRFGGYTF. The V and J genes are TRBV5-6 and TRBJ1-2, with D unclear. Trimming removed 3 bases from V and 7 bases from J, with 19 bases in between. CDR3 size: 15 residues. In germline, CDR1 is SGHDT, CDR2 YYEEEE. Together with reference TRBV5-6 and TRBJ1-2, the CDR3 gives the full variable domain: DAGVTQSPTHLIKTRGQQVTLRCSPKSGHDTVSWYQQALGQGPQFIFQYYEEEERQRGNFPDRFSGHQFPNYSSELNVNALLLGDSALYLCASSWEARRFGGYTFGSGTRLTVV.

The chain has TRBV7-9 and TRBJ2-1; 11 bases agree with TRBD2. Germline trimming cut 5 bases from V and 3 bases from J; bases unmatched to any gene: 9. The CDR3 has 17 amino acids. Germline assignment: CDR1 SEHNR and CDR2 FQNEAQ (reference sequence). This CDR3 is CASSHGLAGGGYNEQFF. CDR3 in DNA: TGTGCCAGCAGCCACGGGCTAGCGGGGGGAGGCTACAATGAGCAGTTCTTC.

The chain employs TRBV30 and TRBJ2-2, with a weak D call TRBD2 (5 bases). The CDR3 consists of 13 residues. The V gene lost 8 bases and the J gene lost 2 bases, with 12 bases spanning the gap. From germline, CDR1 is GTSNPN and CDR2 SVGIG (reference sequence). CDR3 residues: CARERLNTGELFF. CDR3 bases: TGTGCCCGGGAACGGTTAAACACCGGGGAGCTGTTTTTT.

The rearrangement joins TRBV19 to TRBJ2-2, with 7 bases identical to TRBD2. Germline loops: CDR1 LNHDA, CDR2 SQIVND (reference sequence). CDR3 length: 19 amino acids. The trim removed 3 bases at V and 4 bases at J, leaving 17 bases unmatched. The CDR3 coding sequence is TGTGCCAGTAGTATGTCAGTTTCGGGCCTAGCGGTCGGCACCGGGGAGCTGTTTTTT. Translating it yields CASSMSVSGLAVGTGELFF.

This chain uses TRBV9 with TRBJ1-2; no clear D. CDR1 is SGDLS and CDR2 is YYNGEE in the germline V gene. The length of the CDR3 is 12 residues. V was cut by 0 bases and J by 3 bases, with 3 bases left in between. CDR3 sequence (DNA): TGTGCCAGCAGCGTAGGAGACTATGGCTACACCTTC. Encoded protein: CASSVGDYGYTF.

The V call is TRBV5-1, the J call TRBJ2-1, with a weak D call TRBD1 (8 bases). V gave up 0 bases and J gave up 8 bases, with 24 bases separating them. Per the germline V gene, CDR1 is SGHRS and CDR2 is YFSETQ. The CDR3 contains 18 residues. This CDR3 reads CASSLEQGDYPISDEQFF. DNA of the CDR3: TGCGCCAGCAGCTTGGAACAGGGGGACTATCCGATCTCCGATGAGCAGTTCTTC.

Here the CDR3 reads CASSIRGRDTDTQYF. CDR3 DNA sequence: TGTGCCAGTAGTATCAGGGGGCGAGATACAGATACGCAGTATTTT. The rearrangement links TRBV19 to TRBJ2-3, with TRBD1 identical over 8 bases. The V and J ends lost 3 bases and 3 bases, in that order; junction bases with no gene match: 5. This CDR3 spans 15 amino acids. Germline lookup yields CDR1 LNHDA and CDR2 SQIVND (reference sequence).

DNA for the CDR3: TGTGCCAGCAGCTTGGGAGCGGGGGGGAAGGAGCAGTTCTTC. Amino acid sequence: CASSLGAGGKEQFF. The chain employs TRBV5-6 and TRBJ2-1; TRBD2 agrees at 10 bases. The ends lost 0 bases at V and 10 bases at J; junction bases unmatched: 4. CDR3 length equals 14 residues. CDR1 is SGHDT and CDR2 is YYEEEE in the germline V gene. Full variable domain (rest looked up from reference TRBV5-6 and TRBJ2-1): DAGVTQSPTHLIKTRGQQVTLRCSPKSGHDTVSWYQQALGQGPQFIFQYYEEEERQRGNFPDRFSGHQFPNYSSELNVNALLLGDSALYLCASSLGAGGKEQFFGPGTRLTVL.

The chain carries TRBV27 and TRBJ2-7; possibly TRBD1 for D (6 bases). Germline V lookup: CDR1 MNHEY, CDR2 SMNVEV (reference sequence). Trimming shortened V by 2 bases and J by 3 bases, and 14 bases separated the two germline ends. The CDR3 totals 15 residues. The DNA of the CDR3 is TGTGCCAGCAGTTTAACCCCGGGACAAAACTACGAGCAGTACTTC. It translates to CASSLTPGQNYEQYF.

As DNA, the CDR3 is TGTGCCAGCAGCTTGGCAGTTGGACGCAGGGTAGGAACTGAAGCTTTCTTT. Amino acid sequence: CASSLAVGRRVGTEAFF. The chain links TRBV5-5 to TRBJ1-1; D perhaps matches TRBD1 (5 bases). This CDR3 has 17 residues. The V end was cut by 0 bases, the J end by 5 bases, with 20 bases between. CDR1 SGHKS and CDR2 YYEKEE come from the germline V gene (reference sequence).